A single sample is the source of the 30 T cell receptor beta chains below, sequenced in a study of T cell responses to AZD1222 COVID-19 vaccine. Method: immunoSEQ multiplex PCR; TCRdb's copy keeps in-frame clones and lacks some. Among 200,000 or so clones listed, approximately 91% were seen once. Specimen: peripheral blood, collected on day 0 of AZD1222 vaccination. The receptor set was obtained from an adult in good health.

The chain has TRBV4-2 and TRBJ2-7, with 7 bases that match TRBD2. Germline CDR1 LGHNA, CDR2 YNFKEQ. V gave up 3 bases and J gave up 0 bases; unmatched junction bases: 14. The length of the CDR3 is 18 residues. The CDR3 region has the DNA TGTGCCAGCAGCCAGGCCCAAGGTGGGCGGGGGAGCTCCTACGAGCAGTACTTC. This sequence encodes CASSQAQGGRGSSYEQYF.

This chain links TRBV9 with TRBJ1-3, with D possibly being TRBD1 (5 bases). The ends were cut back, 0 bases at V and 4 bases at J, with 8 bases in the middle. Germline V gives CDR1 SGDLS, CDR2 YYNGEE. The CDR3 consists of 14 residues. The CDR3 region has the DNA TGTGCCAGCAGCGTAGGCAGGGACGGAAACACCATATATTTT. This encodes CASSVGRDGNTIYF.

The rearrangement links TRBV27 to TRBJ1-1; D may be TRBD1 (6 bases). The CDR3 covers 14 residues. CDR1 and CDR2 (germline): MNHEY, SMNVEV (reference sequence). V lost 0 bases and J lost 1, with 6 bases in between. Here the CDR3 DNA reads TGTGCCAGCAGTTTATCAGGGGGGAACACTGAAGCTTTCTTT. It is translated as CASSLSGGNTEAFF.

The chain is built from TRBV29-1 and TRBJ1-2; the D gene is possibly TRBD1 (6 bases). V lost 4 bases to trimming and J lost 5 bases, with 11 bases between them. CDR1 is SQVTM, CDR2 ANQGSEA, per germline. This CDR3 spans 12 amino acids. The CDR3 sequence is CSVVEGTYGYTF. CDR3 nucleotide sequence: TGCAGCGTTGTGGAGGGGACATATGGCTACACCTTC.

The rearrangement uses TRBV2 and TRBJ1-1; tentatively, D is TRBD1 (6 bases). The CDR3 runs 14 residues. The V gene's germline CDR1 is SNHLY and CDR2 FYNNEI. V was trimmed by 5 bases and J by 4 bases, leaving 14 bases between them. The CDR3 is CASSYQGPGTEAFF. As DNA, the CDR3 is TGTGCCAGCAGTTACCAGGGGCCGGGCACTGAAGCTTTCTTT.

The V gene is TRBV27, the J gene TRBJ1-1; 12 positions agree with TRBD1. Trimming removed 5 bases from V and 3 bases from J; junction bases left unmatched: 4. Per germline, CDR1 MNHEY and CDR2 SMNVEV (reference sequence). The CDR3 is 15 amino acids. The CDR3 region is CASSPRDRGHTEAFF. For the CDR3, the DNA is TGTGCCAGCAGTCCCCGGGACAGGGGGCACACTGAAGCTTTCTTT.

The chain combines TRBV15 with TRBJ2-3, with D perhaps matching TRBD2 (5 bases). This CDR3 is built from 15 residues. Germline CDR1 reads LNHNV; CDR2 reads YYDKDF (reference sequence). With 5 bases removed from V and 2 bases from J, the gap between germline ends came to 14 bases. The CDR3 protein is CATSRKDSYTDTQYF. The DNA for the CDR3 is TGTGCCACCAGCCGCAAGGACTCTTACACAGATACGCAGTATTTT.

The V gene is TRBV27, the J gene TRBJ1-2; possible D gene TRBD1, 6 bases. The V and J ends lost 0 bases and 5 bases respectively, with 22 bases between them. This CDR3 has 18 amino acids. Germline CDR1 reads MNHEY; CDR2 reads SMNVEV (reference sequence). The CDR3 spells CASSLSRKNTGMGYGYTF. CDR3 nucleotides: TGTGCCAGCAGTTTATCGCGGAAAAATACAGGGATGGGATATGGCTACACCTTC.

The DNA for the CDR3 is TGTGCCAGCAGCCAAGTCCGGAACACCGGGGAGCTGTTTTTT. This gives the protein CASSQVRNTGELFF. J is TRBJ2-2 and V is TRBV3-1 (or the pseudogene TRBV3-2); no definite D call. The CDR3 covers 14 residues. V lost 1 base and J lost 1, with 4 bases in between. The germline CDR1 and CDR2 sequences are LGHDT and YNNKEL (reference sequence).

The V and J genes are TRBV5-1 and TRBJ2-5; 10 bases are a match to TRBD2. Germline V gene lookup returns CDR1 SGHRS and CDR2 YFSETQ. The J segment lost 4 bases and the V segment lost 0 bases, leaving 6 bases of the junction unmatched. This CDR3 comprises 16 residues. For the CDR3, the DNA is TGCGCCAGCAGCTTGGCTGGAGCGGGAGGGGCAGAGACCCAGTACTTC. It translates to CASSLAGAGGAETQYF.

The rearrangement joins TRBV4-3 to TRBJ1-3; weak D call: TRBD1 (6 bases). Trimming took 1 base from V and 2 from J, leaving 9 bases between them. Germline V CDR1 and CDR2: LGHNA, YSLEER. The CDR3 covers 15 residues. CDR3 amino acids: CASSQGAGAGNTIYF. CDR3 DNA sequence: TGCGCCAGCAGCCAAGGGGCAGGGGCTGGAAACACCATATATTTT.

The chain recombines TRBV19 with TRBJ1-4; D perhaps matches TRBD1 (5 bases). Germline V gene lookup returns CDR1 LNHDA and CDR2 SQIVND (reference sequence). This CDR3 contains 14 residues. V lost 3 bases and J lost 6, with 11 bases in between. This CDR3 reads CASSIAGGDEKLFF. The CDR3 DNA reads TGTGCCAGTAGTATTGCCGGGGGTGATGAAAAACTGTTTTTT. The whole variable domain, filled in from reference TRBV19 and TRBJ1-4, reads DGGITQSPKYLFRKEGQNVTLSCEQNLNHDAMYWYRQDPGQGLRLIYYSQIVNDFQKGDIAEGYSVSREKKESFPLTVTSAQKNPTAFYLCASSIAGGDEKLFFGSGTQLSVL.

The chain uses TRBV12-3 or TRBV12-4 and TRBJ1-4, with D hard to call. CDR3 size: 13 residues. V lost 0 bases and J 8 bases, leaving 7 bases between the germline ends. Written as DNA, the CDR3 is TGTGCCAGCAGTTTAGCGGGTGGCGAAAAACTGTTTTTT. Its translation is CASSLAGGEKLFF.

V and J are TRBV10-3 and TRBJ1-2; no clear D gene. CDR3 length: 18 residues. Trimming left V 7 bases short and J 6 bases short, with 30 bases between. Germline values: CDR1 ENHRY, CDR2 SYGVKD. The CDR3 loop reads CAINVPESGSSRDNGYTF. The CDR3 nucleotides are TGTGCCATCAACGTTCCCGAATCGGGTTCCTCTAGAGACAATGGCTACACCTTC.

The chain uses TRBV11-2 and TRBJ1-2; D gene ambiguous. This CDR3 has 12 amino acids. Trimming removed 5 bases at V and 7 bases at J, with 11 bases between. CDR1 SGHAT and CDR2 FQNNGV come from the germline V gene. CDR3 amino acids: CASSPDGRGYTF. DNA for the CDR3: TGTGCCAGCAGCCCTGACGGGCGTGGCTACACCTTC.

V gene TRBV11-3 combines with J gene TRBJ2-3; 7 bases line up with TRBD2. With 1 base clipped from V and 2 bases from J, the junction kept 12 bases outside the gene matches. Germline V CDR1 and CDR2: SGHNT, YENEEA. The CDR3 runs to 18 residues. The CDR3 is CASSLGSGRLAATDTQYF. In DNA form, the CDR3 reads TGTGCCAGCAGCTTAGGATCAGGGAGGCTAGCGGCCACAGATACGCAGTATTTT.

This clone was recorded once. The genes are TRBV13 and TRBJ1-4; 11 nucleotides line up with TRBD1. Per germline, CDR1 PRHDT and CDR2 FYEKMQ (reference sequence). The length of the CDR3 is 18 residues. The V gene end was trimmed by 2 bases and the J gene end by 5 bases; junction bases not matched to a gene: 10. The CDR3 DNA follows: TGTGCCAGCAGCTTAAGGCGGACAGGGGGCGCTCGAAATGAAAAACTGTTTTTT. This gives the protein CASSLRRTGGARNEKLFF.

This clone was observed a single time. The chain couples TRBV28 to TRBJ2-7; TRBD2 might be the D (6 bases). V lost 5 bases to trimming and J lost 1 base, with 12 bases between them. Germline V gene lookup returns CDR1 MDHEN and CDR2 SYDVKM. The CDR3 contains 14 residues. CDR3 nucleotides: TGTGCCAGCAGTGAGACCGGGAGATCCTACGAGCAGTACTTC. Translating gives CASSETGRSYEQYF.

The chain links TRBV7-9 to TRBJ2-1, with 8 bases matching TRBD1. CDR1 and CDR2 (germline): SEHNR, FQNEAQ (reference sequence). The ends lost 8 bases at V and 4 bases at J; junction bases unmatched: 7. The CDR3 is 14 residues long. In nucleotides, the CDR3 is TGTGCCAGCGCGGACAGGGACTTGTACAATGAGCAGTTCTTC. Translating gives CASADRDLYNEQFF.

The rearrangement links TRBV13 to TRBJ2-1; TRBD2 is a possible D gene (6 bases). V was cut by 4 bases and J by 1 base, with 14 bases left in between. Germline CDR1 is PRHDT and CDR2 is FYEKMQ (reference sequence). This CDR3 has 16 residues. Here the CDR3 DNA reads TGTGCCAGCAGCTCCCTACTAGCCGGTTCCTACAATGAGCAGTTCTTC. Translating it yields CASSSLLAGSYNEQFF.

This chain's CDR3 is CASSKSCSSGSF. CDR3 DNA sequence: TGTGCCAGCAGCAAAAGCTGCTCTAGCGGGAGTTTC. V usage is TRBV21-1 and J usage is TRBJ2-7; the DNA was not used to check the table's D call, TRBD2. TRBV21-1 is labeled a pseudogene. The CDR3 covers 12 residues.

This rearrangement joins TRBV27 to TRBJ2-7, with TRBD1 matching over 8 bases. This CDR3 contains 14 residues. The ends lost 4 bases at V and 3 bases at J; junction bases unmatched: 5. Germline CDR1 and CDR2: MNHEY and SMNVEV (reference sequence). The CDR3 protein is CASSWGTGGYEQYF. The CDR3 bases are TGTGCCAGCAGTTGGGGAACAGGGGGCTACGAGCAGTACTTC.

This chain links TRBV6-6 with TRBJ1-4, with D possibly being TRBD1 (5 bases). The CDR3 runs 15 residues. In germline, CDR1 is MNHNY, CDR2 SVGAGI (reference sequence). Between the trimmed V and J ends, which lost 5 bases and 4 bases, there was a span of 14 bases. The CDR3 sequence is CASSTLAGFNEKLFF. In DNA, the CDR3 is TGTGCCAGCAGTACCCTGGCAGGGTTTAATGAAAAACTGTTTTTT.

The chain couples TRBV29-1 to TRBJ1-2; 7 bases map to TRBD1. The CDR3 sequence is 16 residues long. The V gene end was trimmed by 3 bases and the J gene end by 4 bases; junction bases not matched to a gene: 14. Germline assignment: CDR1 SQVTM and CDR2 ANQGSEA. The CDR3 sequence: CSVDRETGTSSYGYTF. In DNA form, the CDR3 reads TGCAGCGTTGATAGGGAGACAGGGACCTCGAGCTATGGCTACACCTTC.

This sequence joins TRBV28 and TRBJ1-1; TRBD1 matches 7 bases. The V segment lost 3 bases and the J segment 1 base; nucleotides outside the gene matches: 2. The CDR3 spans 14 residues. The germline V gene has CDR1 MDHEN and CDR2 SYDVKM. Here the CDR3 reads CASSFRGGNTEAFF. In DNA, the CDR3 is TGTGCCAGCAGTTTCAGGGGGGGGAACACTGAAGCTTTCTTT.

This rearrangement joins TRBV9 to TRBJ2-7, with D possibly matching TRBD1 (5 bases). The germline V gene has CDR1 SGDLS and CDR2 YYNGEE. Trimming removed 1 base from V and 7 bases from J, with 15 bases in between. This CDR3 contains 14 residues. The DNA of the CDR3 is TGTGCCAGCAGCGTATTGGTGACAGCCTCGGAGCAGTACTTC. This encodes CASSVLVTASEQYF.

This rearrangement joins TRBV5-4 to TRBJ2-7; D is perhaps TRBD1 (6 bases). Germline V gene lookup returns CDR1 SGHNT and CDR2 YYREEE (reference sequence). The CDR3 spans 14 residues. The ends were cut back, 4 bases at V and 0 bases at J, with 11 bases in the middle. In DNA, the CDR3 is TGTGCCAGCAGCCGCCGGGACACCTCCTACGAGCAGTACTTC. It translates to CASSRRDTSYEQYF.

This clone showed up just a few times. This chain uses TRBV6-4 with TRBJ2-1; a weak D match, TRBD2 (7 bases). The CDR3 runs 13 residues. Per the germline V gene, CDR1 is MRHNA and CDR2 is SNTAGT. V lost 10 bases, J lost 9 bases, and 19 bases lay in between. The CDR3 DNA reads TGTGCCACCGGGGGGCGGGAGTTCGGTGAGCAGTTCTTC. Protein sequence: CATGGREFGEQFF.

V usage is TRBV2 and J usage is TRBJ2-1, with D maybe TRBD1 (7 bases). Trimming stripped 6 bases from V and 14 bases from J, with 14 bases between. The CDR3 is 11 amino acids. Germline loops: CDR1 SNHLY, CDR2 FYNNEI. The DNA for the CDR3 is TGTGCCAGCAGGGAGGGACAGTTGAAGTTCTTC. The encoded protein is CASREGQLKFF.

The genes are TRBV9 and TRBJ2-2; D gene unclear. Trimming took 0 bases from V and 1 from J, leaving 16 bases between them. Germline CDR1 SGDLS, CDR2 YYNGEE. The CDR3 is 18 residues long. CDR3 loop: CASSVALSPRLNTGELFF. CDR3 DNA: TGTGCCAGCAGCGTAGCTTTGAGCCCGAGATTGAACACCGGGGAGCTGTTTTTT.